Each of the 4 T cell receptor beta chains below was sequenced from the same sample in a study of control samples from healthy donors and cancer patients. Measured with immunoSEQ multiplex PCR; TCRdb has only the in-frame clones, and not every one. The profile shows over 100,000 clones, approximately 88% of them singletons. The sample was blood. The source is a man aged 40-50 years in good health.

The V call is TRBV2, the J call TRBJ1-2; D may be TRBD1 (5 bases). This CDR3 comprises 12 residues. Germline V gene data show CDR1 as SNHLY and CDR2 as FYNNEI. V was cut by 6 bases and J by 4 bases, with 9 bases left in between. CDR3 DNA: TGTGCCAGCAGGATGGGGACCTATGGCTACACCTTC. Its protein is CASRMGTYGYTF.

CDR3 nucleotide sequence: TGTGCCAGCAGTTTGGCCTTTACCTACGAGCAGTACTTC. It yields the protein CASSLAFTYEQYF. The rearrangement joins TRBV12-3 or TRBV12-4 to TRBJ2-7; no clear D. V shed 3 bases and J shed 2 bases, with 8 bases lying between them. The CDR3 length is 13 residues.

The chain joins TRBV7-2 to TRBJ1-4; D is perhaps TRBD1 (5 bases). Germline V gene sequence: CDR1 SGHTA, CDR2 FQGNSA. The CDR3 spans 14 residues. Trimming stripped 5 bases from V and 4 bases from J, with 11 bases between. The CDR3 spells CASSGRTFNEKLFF. CDR3 nucleotide sequence: TGTGCCAGCAGCGGACGGACATTTAATGAAAAACTGTTTTTT. Variable domain in full (rest from reference TRBV7-2 and TRBJ1-4): GAGVSQSPSNKVTEKGKDVELRCDPISGHTALYWYRQSLGQGLEFLIYFQGNSAPDKSGLPSDRFSAERTGGSVSTLTIQRTQQEDSAVYLCASSGRTFNEKLFFGSGTQLSVL.

The chain uses TRBV24-1 and TRBJ1-1; tentative D call: TRBD1 (6 bases). With 2 bases removed from V and 4 bases from J, the gap between germline ends came to 13 bases. The germline CDR1 and CDR2 sequences are KGHDR and SFDVKD. The CDR3 has 15 amino acids. The CDR3 nucleotides are TGTGCCACCAGTGATTCCCAGACACAGGGCACTGAAGCTTTCTTT. This translates into CATSDSQTQGTEAFF.